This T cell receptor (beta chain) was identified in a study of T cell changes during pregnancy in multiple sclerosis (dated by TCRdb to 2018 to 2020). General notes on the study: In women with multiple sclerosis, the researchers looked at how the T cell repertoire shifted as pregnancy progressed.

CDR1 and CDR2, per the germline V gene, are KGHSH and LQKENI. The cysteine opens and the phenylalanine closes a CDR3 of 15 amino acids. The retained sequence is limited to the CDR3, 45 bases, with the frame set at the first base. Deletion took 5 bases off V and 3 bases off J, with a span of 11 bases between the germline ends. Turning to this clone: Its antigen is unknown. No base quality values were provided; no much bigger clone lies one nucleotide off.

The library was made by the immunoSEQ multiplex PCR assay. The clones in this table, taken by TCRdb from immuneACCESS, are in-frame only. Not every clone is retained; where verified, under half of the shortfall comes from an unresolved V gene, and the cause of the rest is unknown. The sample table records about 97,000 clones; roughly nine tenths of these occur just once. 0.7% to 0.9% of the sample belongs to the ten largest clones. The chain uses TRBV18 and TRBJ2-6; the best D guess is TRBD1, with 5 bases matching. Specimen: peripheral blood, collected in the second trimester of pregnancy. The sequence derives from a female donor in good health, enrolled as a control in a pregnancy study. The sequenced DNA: TGTGCCAGCTCATTCGACAGCTTTGGGGCCAACGTCCTGACTTTC. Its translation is CASSFDSFGANVLTF.